This T cell receptor beta chain was retrieved from a study of blood T cell repertoires in COVID-19 (dated by TCRdb to 2018 to 2020). Study-level background: Collaborator samples came from the United States, Italy and Spain and covered acute and convalescent phases of COVID-19. The prospective study material was composed of cDNA or gDNA derived from T cells, B-cell-depleted T cells, or PBMCs. Deeply sampled blood TCRbeta repertoires from subjects exposed to, actively infected with, or recovered from COVID-19 were included in the dataset. The repertoires were made available in a free public database intended to serve as a resource for research on the immune response to SARS-CoV-2. Samples were obtained from the ongoing ImmuneRACE study (first 160 participants) and from about 1,300 subjects provided by 6 global collaborators. Nearly every sample came with metadata listing a de-identified subject ID, COVID-19 status, age in years and sex. Where HLA class I and class II types were available, the types were taken from metadata supplied by the sample provider, not from assay-based typing.

TCRbeta CDR3 regions were amplified from genomic DNA using the immunoSEQ Assay, a bias-controlled multiplex PCR. In the original analysis: The number of nucleated cells in each sample was estimated by amplification of reference gene primers within the assay. To quantify the absolute abundance of each unique TCRbeta CDR3 rearrangement, sequence reads were collapsed and filtered. For each sample, productive Simpson clonality was calculated as the square root of Simpson's diversity index across productive rearrangements. TCRdb mirrors the immuneACCESS table, restricted to in-frame sequences. Some clones are absent from its copies; in checked studies, under half trace to an unresolved V gene, and the reason for the others is unknown. Clone size and V and J calls were adopted from that table, with D and trimming inferred from the DNA. Present in this sample are 150,000 to 200,000 clones, roughly 93% of which were seen just once. The top ten clonotypes cover roughly 2.1% of the sample.

The collaborating institutions used their own protocols to collect whole blood in K2EDTA tubes. For TCRbeta analysis, collaborator samples were shipped as frozen whole blood, as isolated PBMCs, or as DNA extracted from either sample type. The full study reports these points: Clinical and demographic metadata were provided uncurated, with the amount varying by source and participant.

Notes on this clone: Its antigen is not yet known. No much larger clone is present one base from it, and per-base qualities are unavailable.

V is clipped by 0 bases and J by 4 bases, and the sequence between their germline boundaries is 10 bases long. The CDR3 runs 15 residues from the cysteine to the phenylalanine. Here the CDR3 DNA is all that survives: 45 bases in frame from base 1. As encoded in the germline V gene (reference sequence), CDR1 is LGHDT while CDR2 is YNNKEL. The receptor was isolated from a man younger than 35 with acute or convalescent COVID-19. Material: peripheral blood. The V and J genes are TRBV3-1 (or the pseudogene TRBV3-2) and TRBJ1-5, with TRBD1 tentatively as D gene (5 bases match). CDR3 protein: CASSQEKGANQPQHF. In nucleotides, the sequence is TGTGCCAGCAGCCAAGAGAAAGGGGCGAATCAGCCCCAGCATTTT.